This T cell receptor (beta chain) was observed in a study of breast tumors, draining lymph nodes, adjacent tissues. V was trimmed by 5 bases and J by 0 bases, leaving 20 bases between them. The CDR3 sequence is 18 residues long. Germline loops: CDR1 LGHDT, CDR2 YNNKEL (reference sequence). Samples came from axillary lymph nodes draining the breast cancer. TCRdb reprocessed the multiplex PCR reads via MiXCR and lists one record per CDR3 protein. The table lists about 150,000 distinct CDR3 sequences, approximately 29% of them singletons. This clonotype was seen at least ten times. Its antigen is as yet unknown. General study results and limits: Tumors had less TCR diversity than lymph nodes, more than nontumor tissue. That most tumor T cells come from lymph nodes remained unproven.

The rearrangement joins TRBV3-1 to TRBJ1-3, with D hard to call. The sequence was collected from a female donor with breast cancer. Some clones in this sample may be carry-over from other donors' samples. Sequenced material: axillary lymph node tissue. Here the CDR3 reads CASSSEGWVVSSGNTIYF. In nucleotides, the CDR3 is TGTGCCAGCAGCTCGGAGGGATGGGTTGTCAGCTCTGGAAACACCATATATTTT.